Each of the 3 T cell receptor beta chains below was sequenced from the same sample in a study of T cell repertoires in cytomegalovirus infection. TCRdb passed the reads through MiXCR, listing each CDR3 protein once. The sample records 680,000 or so distinct CDR3 sequences, 35% to 40% being singletons. The sequencing sample was made of PBMCs. The origin of the receptors is a human donor in good health (CMV status not recorded). Some clones in this sample may be carry-over from other donors' samples.

This chain uses TRBV28 with TRBJ1-5; no definite D call. The V end was cut by 7 bases, the J end by 10 bases, with 17 bases between. Germline V gene sequence: CDR1 MDHEN, CDR2 SYDVKM. The length of the CDR3 is 13 residues. CDR3 loop: CASTPTAALPQHF. The CDR3 bases are TGTGCCAGCACCCCGACCGCCGCTCTACCCCAGCATTTT.

This clonotype has a handful of counts. The gene calls are TRBV7-6 and TRBJ1-1, with D perhaps TRBD1 (5 bases). CDR3 length equals 14 residues. Germline loops: CDR1 SGHVS, CDR2 FNYEAQ. V was trimmed by 5 bases and J by 3 bases, leaving 13 bases between them. The chain's CDR3 is CASSPGTRDTEAFF. In DNA, the CDR3 is TGTGCCAGCAGCCCCGGGACCCGGGACACTGAAGCTTTCTTT.

This clonotype was seen a few times. CDR3 nucleotides: TGTGCCAGCAGTTTGGGGGGAGGGTGGTTGGCTGAAGCTTTCTTT. Amino acid sequence: CASSLGGGWLAEAFF. The chain employs TRBV28 and TRBJ1-1; D is perhaps TRBD1 (5 bases). The CDR3 runs 15 residues. V was trimmed by 3 bases and J by 6 bases, leaving 17 bases between them. Germline CDR1 reads MDHEN; CDR2 reads SYDVKM.